One and the same sample provided the 30 T cell receptor beta chains below, sequenced in a study of shared clonotypes between healthy human individuals. CD45RO negativity and positive selection for CCR7 defined naive CD8 cells, a population that excluded terminally differentiated effector memory CD45RA+ cells. Libraries were prepared by immunoSEQ multiplex PCR; TCRdb keeps only in-frame clonotypes and omits some of them. The table has about 800,000 clones, 96% seen once; the top ten hold 0.2% to 0.25%. The sequencing input was naive CD8+ T cells sorted from blood. The receptors were sampled from a man aged 30 to 45 in good health.

This chain links TRBV18 with TRBJ2-1; 8 positions match TRBD2. The CDR3 has 15 amino acids. Unmatched junction bases numbered 2, after V lost 4 bases and J lost 0 bases. Germline V lookup: CDR1 KGHSH, CDR2 LQKENI. CDR3 sequence reads: CASSRSGSSYNEQFF. The CDR3 nucleotides read TGTGCCAGCTCACGGAGCGGGAGCTCCTACAATGAGCAGTTCTTC.

The CDR3 loop reads CASSATGTPYEQYF. CDR3 sequence (DNA): TGTGCCAGCAGCGCGACAGGGACCCCCTACGAGCAGTACTTC. This chain uses TRBV5-4 with TRBJ2-7; 7 bases match TRBD1. In germline, CDR1 is SGHNT, CDR2 YYREEE (reference sequence). V shed 4 bases, J shed 2 bases, and the junction held 6 bases outside the gene matches. The CDR3 loop spans 14 amino acids.

CDR3 in amino acids: CASSHTTMTSERYEQYF. As DNA, the CDR3 is TGTGCCAGCAGCCACACGACCATGACTAGCGAGCGCTACGAGCAGTACTTC. The chain combines TRBV7-9 with TRBJ2-7; 8 nucleotides agree with TRBD2. The CDR3 is made up of 17 amino acids. Germline V CDR1 and CDR2: SEHNR, FQNEAQ (reference sequence). V was pared by 5 bases and J by 3 bases, with 15 bases of the junction left unmatched. Full variable domain (rest looked up from reference TRBV7-9 and TRBJ2-7): DTGVSQNPRHKITKRGQNVTFRCDPISEHNRLYWYRQTLGQGPEFLTYFQNEAQLEKSRLLSDRFSAERPKGSFSTLEIQRTEQGDSAMYLCASSHTTMTSERYEQYFGPGTRLTVT.

The gene calls are TRBV28 and TRBJ2-7; perhaps TRBD1 as D (5 bases). The CDR3 spans 13 residues. V was trimmed by 8 bases and J by 6 bases, leaving 17 bases between them. The germline V gene has CDR1 MDHEN and CDR2 SYDVKM. In DNA, the CDR3 is TGTGCCAGCGGTGTCGGCGCAGGGCTCGAGCAGTACTTC. Amino acid sequence: CASGVGAGLEQYF.

The chain recombines TRBV14 with TRBJ2-2; perhaps TRBD1 as D (6 bases). With 6 bases removed from V and 2 bases from J, the gap between germline ends came to 10 bases. The CDR3 covers 14 residues. CDR1 SGHDN and CDR2 FVKESK come from the germline V gene. CDR3 loop: CASSSGVNTGELFF. The DNA of the CDR3 is TGTGCCAGCAGTTCAGGGGTAAACACCGGGGAGCTGTTTTTT. The full variable domain, completed using reference TRBV14 and TRBJ2-2, is EAGVTQFPSHSVIEKGQTVTLRCDPISGHDNLYWYRRVMGKEIKFLLHFVKESKQDESGMPNNRFLAERTGGTYSTLKVQPAELEDSGVYFCASSSGVNTGELFFGEGSRLTVL.

In its sample, this clone was seen once. The chain uses TRBV4-1 and TRBJ2-1, with a tentative D call TRBD2 (5 bases). The CDR3 spans 17 residues. The germline V and J ends were trimmed by 3 bases and 0 bases, with 15 bases remaining between them. CDR1 MGHRA and CDR2 YSYEKL come from the germline V gene. The CDR3, as DNA: TGCGCCAGCAGCCACTCAAGCGGAAAGAGCTCCTACAATGAGCAGTTCTTC. Translated: CASSHSSGKSSYNEQFF.

This chain connects TRBV5-5 to TRBJ2-1, with 16 nucleotides matching TRBD2. The V and J ends lost 5 bases and 4 bases, in that order; junction bases with no gene match: 6. The CDR3 sequence is 17 residues long. Germline CDR1 SGHKS, CDR2 YYEKEE (reference sequence). The CDR3 is CASSPGLAGGRYNEQFF. CDR3 in DNA: TGTGCCAGCAGTCCGGGACTAGCGGGAGGGCGGTACAATGAGCAGTTCTTC.

The V and J genes are TRBV7-6 and TRBJ2-3; 7 bases align to TRBD2. The germline CDR1 and CDR2 sequences are SGHVS and FNYEAQ. The CDR3 has 16 residues. V shed 5 bases, J shed 3 bases, and the junction held 11 bases outside the gene matches. As DNA, the CDR3 is TGTGCCAGCAGCCCAAGATGGCTAGCGGAGACAGATACGCAGTATTTT. Translating gives CASSPRWLAETDTQYF.

Points on this clone: Other nucleotide sequences in the sample specify the same CDR3. The V gene is TRBV9, the J gene TRBJ2-7, with 8 bases that match TRBD2. The CDR3 is 13 amino acids. The J segment lost 7 bases and the V segment lost 0 bases, leaving 3 bases of the junction unmatched. Germline lookup yields CDR1 SGDLS and CDR2 YYNGEE. For the CDR3, the DNA is TGTGCCAGCAGCGTAGAGGGCGGGAGGGAGCAGTACTTC. As protein: CASSVEGGREQYF.

CDR3: CSVELAGAEQYF. CDR3 nucleotides: TGCAGCGTTGAACTAGCGGGAGCCGAGCAGTACTTC. This rearrangement joins TRBV29-1 to TRBJ2-7; TRBD2 matches 10 bases. V dropped 2 bases and J dropped 6; count of bases not matched to a gene: 1. The CDR3 spans 12 residues. Germline CDR1 and CDR2: SQVTM and ANQGSEA.

The genes are TRBV27 and TRBJ2-1; tentative D call: TRBD1 (6 bases). Germline-derived CDR1 and CDR2 are MNHEY and SMNVEV (reference sequence). V was cut by 5 bases and J by 4 bases, with 15 bases left in between. This CDR3 has 15 residues. CDR3 sequence reads: CASSPLRDIYNEQFF. CDR3 DNA sequence: TGTGCCAGCAGTCCTCTCCGGGACATTTACAATGAGCAGTTCTTC.

This chain joins TRBV7-9 and TRBJ2-2, with D unresolved. Germline assignment: CDR1 SEHNR and CDR2 FQNEAQ (reference sequence). V was cut by 5 bases and J by 2 bases, with 12 bases left in between. The CDR3 length is 15 residues. CDR3 residues: CASSPPRVNTGELFF. CDR3 DNA sequence: TGTGCCAGCAGCCCCCCCCGGGTCAACACCGGGGAGCTGTTTTTT.

The chain carries TRBV6-5 and TRBJ2-2; D gene uncertain. With 6 bases removed from V and 1 base from J, the gap between germline ends came to 6 bases. The CDR3 runs to 13 residues. The germline gives CDR1 MNHEY, CDR2 SVGAGI. The CDR3 bases are TGTGCCAGCAGCCTTAGGAACACCGGGGAGCTGTTTTTT. Amino acids: CASSLRNTGELFF.

This sequence joins TRBV7-3 and TRBJ2-3; 7 nucleotides agree with TRBD1. Trimming at V came to 5 bases and at J to 2 bases, leaving 10 bases not matched to a gene. Germline CDR1 SGHTA, CDR2 FQGTGA. The CDR3 loop spans 16 amino acids. CDR3 DNA sequence: TGTGCCAGCAGCACCGACAGGGCTTTCTTCACAGATACGCAGTATTTT. Protein product: CASSTDRAFFTDTQYF.

The rearrangement links TRBV6-1 to TRBJ2-7, with TRBD1 as a possible D gene (5 bases). Trimming took off 7 bases at V and 4 bases at J, with 14 bases between the two ends. The CDR3 sequence is 13 residues long. CDR1 and CDR2 (germline): MNHNS, SASEGT. DNA of the CDR3: TGTGCCAGCATGGGAAGGGGTCGGTACGAGCAGTACTTC. Amino acids: CASMGRGRYEQYF.

The chain's CDR3 is CASSPWLADTQYF. DNA of the CDR3: TGTGCCAGCAGCCCTTGGCTAGCTGATACGCAGTATTTT. V is TRBV6-1 and J is TRBJ2-3, with a possible D match to TRBD2 (5 bases). Germline CDR1 and CDR2: MNHNS and SASEGT. Trimming took 6 bases from V and 6 from J, leaving 13 bases between them. This CDR3 region has 13 residues.

To note about this clone: Other DNA sequences of this sample code for an identical CDR3. The chain has TRBV5-4 and TRBJ2-1; weak D call: TRBD2 (5 bases). The germline gives CDR1 SGHNT, CDR2 YYREEE (reference sequence). The CDR3 sequence is 14 residues long. The V and J ends lost 2 bases and 0 bases respectively, with 6 bases between them. Here the CDR3 DNA reads TGTGCCAGCAGCTTACGGGGCTCCTACAATGAGCAGTTCTTC. Translating it yields CASSLRGSYNEQFF.

This rearrangement joins TRBV11-2 to TRBJ2-1; a weak D match, TRBD2 (5 bases). Germline CDR1 and CDR2: SGHAT and FQNNGV. This CDR3 spans 14 amino acids. The V gene lost 8 bases and the J gene lost 1 base, with 12 bases spanning the gap. The CDR3 loop is CASGGSGSYNEQFF. CDR3 sequence (DNA): TGTGCCAGCGGTGGGAGTGGGTCCTACAATGAGCAGTTCTTC.

The chain is built from TRBV13 and TRBJ2-7; D uncertain. CDR1 PRHDT and CDR2 FYEKMQ come from the germline V gene (reference sequence). Trimming stripped 3 bases from V and 3 bases from J, with 9 bases between. CDR3 size: 13 residues. In nucleotides, the CDR3 is TGTGCCAGCAGCTTTAACAACTACTACGAGCAGTACTTC. Protein: CASSFNNYYEQYF.

Here the CDR3 reads CASSAPPGPNNEQFF. CDR3 DNA: TGTGCCAGCAGCGCCCCCCCGGGTCCCAACAATGAGCAGTTCTTC. The rearrangement links TRBV9 to TRBJ2-1; no clear D gene. The germline gives CDR1 SGDLS, CDR2 YYNGEE. V was cut by 3 bases and J by 5 bases, with 15 bases left in between. The CDR3 has 15 amino acids.

The chain carries TRBV6-5 and TRBJ2-7, with 7 bases that match TRBD2. This CDR3 region has 16 residues. Germline CDR1 reads MNHEY; CDR2 reads SVGAGI. Trimming took 2 bases from V and 1 from J; bases not matched to a gene: 8. CDR3 sequence: CASSYRGGSTSYEQYF. In DNA form, the CDR3 reads TGTGCCAGCAGTTACCGCGGGGGTTCGACTTCCTACGAGCAGTACTTC.

This clone showed up just once. The chain joins TRBV6-5 to TRBJ1-5, with TRBD1 matching over 9 bases. Germline loops: CDR1 MNHEY, CDR2 SVGAGI. CDR3 length: 14 residues. The V gene end was trimmed by 0 bases and the J gene end by 6 bases; junction bases not matched to a gene: 0. This chain's CDR3 is CASSYSTGGQPQHF. The CDR3 nucleotides read TGTGCCAGCAGTTACTCGACAGGGGGTCAGCCCCAGCATTTT.

The chain links TRBV28 to TRBJ2-7; 7 nucleotides align to TRBD1. The CDR3 sequence is 15 residues long. Trimming took 4 bases from V and 2 from J; bases not matched to a gene: 8. Per the germline V gene, CDR1 is MDHEN and CDR2 is SYDVKM. The CDR3 DNA follows: TGTGCCAGCAGTTCGCCGACAGGGATCCCCTACGAGCAGTACTTC. Amino acids: CASSSPTGIPYEQYF.

J is TRBJ2-7 and V is TRBV29-1; no definite D call. This CDR3 has 11 amino acids. Germline V gene sequence: CDR1 SQVTM, CDR2 ANQGSEA. V was pared by 6 bases and J by 3 bases, with 9 bases between. CDR3 DNA sequence: TGCAGCGTAGAGTTCGGCTACGAGCAGTACTTC. Translating gives CSVEFGYEQYF.

This clone has just one count. This chain connects TRBV4-1 to TRBJ2-1; 13 positions agree with TRBD2. Trimming cost V 4 bases and J 4 bases; bases outside gene matches: 10. Germline V CDR1 and CDR2: MGHRA, YSYEKL. The CDR3 totals 18 residues. Written as DNA, the CDR3 is TGCGCCAGCAGCCTTCGGACTAGCGGGAGTGGAGGTTACAATGAGCAGTTCTTC. It is translated as CASSLRTSGSGGYNEQFF.

This chain joins TRBV9 and TRBJ2-1, with 9 bases lining up with TRBD2. With 5 bases clipped from V and 7 bases from J, the junction kept 10 bases outside the gene matches. The V gene's germline CDR1 is SGDLS and CDR2 YYNGEE. The CDR3 loop spans 15 amino acids. For the CDR3, the DNA is TGTGCCAGCAGTCTTAGCGGGAGCCCCCCGAATGAGCAGTTCTTC. This sequence encodes CASSLSGSPPNEQFF.

The chain couples TRBV6-1 to TRBJ2-7; D may correspond to TRBD1 or TRBD2 (6 bases each). Trimming stripped 2 bases from V and 2 bases from J, with 10 bases between. CDR1 is MNHNS, CDR2 SASEGT, per germline. This CDR3 is built from 14 residues. The CDR3 DNA follows: TGTGCCAGCAGTGAATACGGGGGCCCCTACGAGCAGTACTTC. This translates into CASSEYGGPYEQYF.

This chain connects TRBV28 to TRBJ2-7, with D unresolved. Germline CDR1 is MDHEN and CDR2 is SYDVKM. With 3 bases removed from V and 7 bases from J, the gap between germline ends came to 13 bases. The CDR3 is 13 residues long. CDR3 DNA: TGTGCCAGCAGTTTCAGTTACGCGCGGGAGCAGTACTTC. It specifies CASSFSYAREQYF.

The CDR3: CASSETGLVYEQYF. In DNA, the CDR3 is TGTGCCAGCAGCGAAACGGGACTAGTCTACGAGCAGTACTTC. The rearrangement links TRBV14 to TRBJ2-7, with TRBD2 matching 8 bases. Germline CDR1 SGHDN, CDR2 FVKESK. V lost 5 bases to trimming and J lost 3 bases; unmatched junction nucleotides: 6. This CDR3 comprises 14 residues. Using reference TRBV14 and TRBJ2-7 for the parts outside the CDR3, the full variable domain is EAGVTQFPSHSVIEKGQTVTLRCDPISGHDNLYWYRRVMGKEIKFLLHFVKESKQDESGMPNNRFLAERTGGTYSTLKVQPAELEDSGVYFCASSETGLVYEQYFGPGTRLTVT.

This clone occurred once. The chain couples TRBV18 to TRBJ1-2, with D perhaps matching TRBD1 (6 bases). The CDR3 is 14 amino acids. Germline lookup yields CDR1 KGHSH and CDR2 LQKENI. Trimming cost V 4 bases and J 4 bases, with 13 bases left between them. CDR3 nucleotide sequence: TGTGCCAGCTCACTTTCCGGGACAACCTATGGCTACACCTTC. Amino acids: CASSLSGTTYGYTF.